These 3 T cell receptor beta chains were all obtained from the same sample, sequenced in a study of neoadjuvant anti-PD-1 for oral cavity cancer. Produced via immunoSEQ multiplex PCR; TCRdb's table is partial and in-frame only. The table lists 15,000 or so clones, roughly 70% of them singletons, with roughly 2.9% in the top ten. The sample was PBMCs, taken before nivolumab (anti-PD-1) treatment. The receptors originated from a person aged 35-79 years with oral cavity squamous cell carcinoma.

This clone is a singleton in its sample. The rearrangement joins TRBV6-6 to TRBJ1-1; possibly TRBD1 for D (5 bases). The CDR3 contains 14 residues. Trimming shortened V by 0 bases and J by 2 bases, and 7 bases separated the two germline ends. Germline CDR1 is MNHNY and CDR2 is SVGAGI (reference sequence). The CDR3 here is CASSYSRGNTEAFF. The CDR3 DNA sequence: TGTGCCAGCAGTTACTCGAGGGGAAACACTGAAGCTTTCTTT.

The chain links TRBV2 to TRBJ1-5; D ambiguous. Trimming removed 3 bases at V and 0 bases at J, with 3 bases between. Per the germline V gene, CDR1 is SNHLY and CDR2 is FYNNEI. This CDR3 comprises 13 residues. CDR3 in DNA: TGTGCCAGCAGTGACTATAGCAATCAGCCCCAGCATTTT. Translation gives CASSDYSNQPQHF.

The genes are TRBV10-2 and TRBJ2-1, with TRBD2 matching over 11 bases. J was trimmed by 6 bases and V by 3 bases; bases with no gene match: 10. The CDR3 is made up of 17 amino acids. Germline CDR1 reads WSHSY; CDR2 reads SAAADI. The DNA for the CDR3 is TGCGCCAGCAGTGACTACCTGACTAGCGGGGTTTTCAATGAGCAGTTCTTC. It yields the protein CASSDYLTSGVFNEQFF.